The 5 T cell receptor beta chains below all came from one sample that was sequenced in a study of T-cell memory formation after mild COVID-19. Each CDR3 protein is one row after TCRdb ran MiXCR on the 5' RACE reads. The data contain approximately 350,000 distinct CDR3 sequences, around 30% of them singletons. Sequencing was performed on PBMCs or a T cell subset sorted from them (not recorded which). These TCRs come from an adult woman who had mild COVID-19 (a few samples of this study predate the infection). Cell type and time point are not known.

The chain carries TRBV12-5 and TRBJ1-1, with unresolved D. Deletions cut 4 bases from V and 11 bases from J, with 11 bases between. The CDR3 is made up of 11 amino acids. CDR1 is LGHNT and CDR2 is FRNRAP in the germline V gene. DNA for the CDR3: TGTGCTAGTGGTTACGGGGTTGTGGCTTTCTTT. Translating it yields CASGYGVVAFF.

The chain is built from TRBV7-2 and TRBJ1-3, with D uncertain. Germline loops: CDR1 SGHTA, CDR2 FQGNSA. The CDR3 consists of 13 residues. Trimming removed 0 bases at V and 5 bases at J, with 5 bases between. CDR3 region: CASSLALRNTIYF. CDR3 sequence (DNA): TGTGCCAGCAGCTTAGCGTTGAGAAACACCATATATTTT.

J is TRBJ2-7 and V is TRBV11-2; TRBD1 matches 8 bases. This CDR3 has 15 amino acids. The trim removed 5 bases at V and 8 bases at J, leaving 14 bases unmatched. Per germline, CDR1 SGHAT and CDR2 FQNNGV. As DNA, the CDR3 is TGTGCCAGCAGCCCCCAATGGGACAGGTCTCTTAAGCAGTACTTC. Its protein is CASSPQWDRSLKQYF.

This clonotype was seen only a few times. This sequence joins TRBV9 and TRBJ2-5; 8 bases line up with TRBD2. Germline V gene sequence: CDR1 SGDLS, CDR2 YYNGEE. Trimming took 5 bases from V and 1 from J; bases not matched to a gene: 4. The CDR3 loop spans 14 amino acids. CDR3 sequence: CASSSAGGQETQYF. The CDR3 DNA is TGTGCCAGCAGTTCCGCGGGGGGCCAAGAGACCCAGTACTTC.

This rearrangement joins TRBV6-5 to TRBJ2-7, with 14 positions matching TRBD2. Germline values: CDR1 MNHEY, CDR2 SVGAGI. CDR3 length: 15 residues. The V segment lost 5 bases and the J segment 6 bases; nucleotides outside the gene matches: 6. The CDR3 here is CASSRGTSGSGEQYF. DNA for the CDR3: TGTGCCAGCAGTCGTGGGACTAGCGGGAGTGGCGAGCAGTACTTC.